The sequence of this T cell receptor (beta chain) was determined in a study of blood T cell repertoires in COVID-19. CDR3 length: 13 residues. V was pared by 3 bases and J by 6 bases, with 12 bases between. CDR1 is SGHRS, CDR2 YFSETQ, per germline. How the authors handled the data: It was from reference gene primer amplification that nucleated cell counts were estimated. Sequenced by immunoSEQ multiplex PCR; TCRdb stores in-frame clones only, minus some. The V and J calls and clone size were taken over from that table, and D and trimming were inferred from the DNA. The table records roughly 200,000 clones, 70% to 85% of them present only once.

This receptor was identified in a man aged 45-60 years who had recovered from COVID-19. V usage is TRBV5-1 and J usage is TRBJ1-2; D not resolved. Sequencing used peripheral blood. CDR3: CASSSEARHGYTF. The CDR3, as DNA: TGCGCCAGCAGCTCGGAGGCTCGCCATGGCTACACCTTC.